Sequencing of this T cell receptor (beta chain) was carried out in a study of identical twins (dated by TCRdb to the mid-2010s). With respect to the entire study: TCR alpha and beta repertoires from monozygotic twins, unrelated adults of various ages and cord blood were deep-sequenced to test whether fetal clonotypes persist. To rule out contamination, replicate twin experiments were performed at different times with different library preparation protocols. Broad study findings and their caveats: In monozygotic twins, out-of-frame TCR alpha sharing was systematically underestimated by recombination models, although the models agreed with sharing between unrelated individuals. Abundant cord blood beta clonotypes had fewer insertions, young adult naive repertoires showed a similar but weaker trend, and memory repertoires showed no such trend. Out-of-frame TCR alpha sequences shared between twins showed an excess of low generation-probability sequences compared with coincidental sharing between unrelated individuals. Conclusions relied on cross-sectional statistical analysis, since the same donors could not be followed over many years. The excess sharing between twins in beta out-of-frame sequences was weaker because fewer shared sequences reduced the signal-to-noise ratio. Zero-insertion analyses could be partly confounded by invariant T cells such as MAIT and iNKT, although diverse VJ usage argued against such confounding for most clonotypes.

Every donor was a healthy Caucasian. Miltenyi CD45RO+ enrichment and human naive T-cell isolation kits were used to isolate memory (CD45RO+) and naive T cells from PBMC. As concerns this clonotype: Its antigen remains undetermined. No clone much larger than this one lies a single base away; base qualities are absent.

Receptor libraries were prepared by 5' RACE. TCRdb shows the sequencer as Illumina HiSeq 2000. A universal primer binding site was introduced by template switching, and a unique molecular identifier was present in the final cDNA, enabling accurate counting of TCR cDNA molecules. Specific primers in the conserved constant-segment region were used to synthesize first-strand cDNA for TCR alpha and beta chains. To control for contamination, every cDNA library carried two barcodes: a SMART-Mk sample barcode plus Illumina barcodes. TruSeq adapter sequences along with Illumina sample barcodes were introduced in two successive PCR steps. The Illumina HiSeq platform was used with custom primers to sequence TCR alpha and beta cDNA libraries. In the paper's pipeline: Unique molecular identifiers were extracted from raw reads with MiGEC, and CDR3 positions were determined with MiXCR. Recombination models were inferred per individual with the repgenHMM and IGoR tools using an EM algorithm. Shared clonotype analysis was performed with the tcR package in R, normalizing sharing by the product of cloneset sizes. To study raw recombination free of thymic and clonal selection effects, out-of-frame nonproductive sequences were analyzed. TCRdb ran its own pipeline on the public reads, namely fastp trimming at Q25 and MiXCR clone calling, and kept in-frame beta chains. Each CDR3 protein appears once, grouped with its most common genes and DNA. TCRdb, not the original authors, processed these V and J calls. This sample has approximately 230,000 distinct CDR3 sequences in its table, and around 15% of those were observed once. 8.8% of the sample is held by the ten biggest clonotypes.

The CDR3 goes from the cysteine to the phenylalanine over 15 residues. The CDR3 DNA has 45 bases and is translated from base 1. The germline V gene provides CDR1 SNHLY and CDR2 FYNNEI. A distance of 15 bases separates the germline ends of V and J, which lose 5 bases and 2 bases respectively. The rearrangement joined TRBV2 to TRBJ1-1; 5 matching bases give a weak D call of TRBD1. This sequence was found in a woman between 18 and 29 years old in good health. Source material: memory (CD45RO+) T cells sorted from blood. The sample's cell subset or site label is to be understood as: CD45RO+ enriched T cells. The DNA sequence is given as TGTGCCAGCAGTTACCTGGGGCCTCTCAACACTGAAGCTTTCTTT. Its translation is CASSYLGPLNTEAFF.